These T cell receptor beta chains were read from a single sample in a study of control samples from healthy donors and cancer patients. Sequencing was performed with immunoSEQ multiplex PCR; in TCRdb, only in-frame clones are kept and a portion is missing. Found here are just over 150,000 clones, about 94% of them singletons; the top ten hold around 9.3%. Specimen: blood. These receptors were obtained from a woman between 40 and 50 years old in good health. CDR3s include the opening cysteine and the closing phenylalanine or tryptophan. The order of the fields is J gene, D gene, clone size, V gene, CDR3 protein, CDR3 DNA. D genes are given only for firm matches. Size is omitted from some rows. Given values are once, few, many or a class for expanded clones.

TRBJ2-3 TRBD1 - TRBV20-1 CSASQGADTQYF TGCAGTGCTAGTCAGGGGGCAGATACGCAGTATTTT
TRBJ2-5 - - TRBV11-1 CASSLDGTRETQYF TGTGCCAGCAGCTTAGACGGGACACGAGAGACCCAGTACTTC
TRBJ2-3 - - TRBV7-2 CASSLYRASTDTQYF TGTGCCAGCAGCTTATACCGGGCGAGCACAGATACGCAGTATTTT
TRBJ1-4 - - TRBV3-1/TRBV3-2 CASSHRVNEKLFF TGTGCCAGCAGCCACCGGGTTAATGAAAAACTGTTTTTT
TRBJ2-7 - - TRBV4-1 CASSQATGREQYF TGCGCCAGCAGCCAAGCGACAGGGAGGGAGCAGTACTTC
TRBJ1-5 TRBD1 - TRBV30 CAWSGGTASQPQHF TGTGCCTGGAGTGGGGGGACAGCCTCACAGCCCCAGCATTTT
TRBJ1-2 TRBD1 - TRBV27 CASSLDRVNGYTF TGTGCCAGCAGTTTGGACAGGGTGAATGGCTACACCTTC
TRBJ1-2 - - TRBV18 CASSPTPEPNYGYTF TGTGCCAGCTCACCAACCCCAGAGCCTAACTATGGCTACACCTTC
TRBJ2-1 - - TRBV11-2 CASSLGVWRFF TGTGCCAGCAGCTTGGGTGTTTGGCGGTTCTTC
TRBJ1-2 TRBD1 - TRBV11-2 CASSTTGGNYGYTF TGTGCCAGCAGCACGACAGGGGGGAACTATGGCTACACCTTC
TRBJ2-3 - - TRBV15 CATSRGGDGADTQYF TGTGCCACCAGCCGAGGTGGGGATGGCGCAGATACGCAGTATTTT
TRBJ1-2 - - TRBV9 CASSVGQSRYGYTF TGTGCCAGCAGCGTGGGCCAGTCTCGATATGGCTACACCTTC
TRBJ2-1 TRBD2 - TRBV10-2 CASSLIAGAGYNEQFF TGCGCCAGCAGCCTAATAGCGGGAGCTGGTTACAATGAGCAGTTCTTC
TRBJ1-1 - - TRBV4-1 CASSPPDRTTEAFF TGCGCCAGCAGCCCCCCGGATCGGACCACTGAAGCTTTCTTT
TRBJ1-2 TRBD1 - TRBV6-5 CASSYSTGGGGYTF TGTGCCAGCAGTTACTCGACAGGGGGGGGCGGCTACACCTTC
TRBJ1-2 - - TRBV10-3 CAISESEGGYTF TGTGCCATCAGTGAGTCGGAGGGAGGCTACACCTTC
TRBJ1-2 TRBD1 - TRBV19 CASSRSGTGYGYTF TGTGCCAGTAGTAGATCCGGGACAGGCTATGGCTACACCTTC
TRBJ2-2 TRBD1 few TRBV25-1 CASSGPGQGSTGELFF TGTGCCAGCAGTGGACCGGGACAGGGTAGCACCGGGGAGCTGTTTTTT
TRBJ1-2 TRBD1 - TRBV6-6 CASREQGADGYTF TGTGCCAGCAGGGAACAGGGGGCTGATGGCTACACCTTC
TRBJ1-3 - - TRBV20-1 CSARDRNTIYF TGCAGTGCTAGAGACCGAAACACCATATATTTT
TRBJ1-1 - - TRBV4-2 CASSQSSGDLTEAFF TGTGCCAGCAGCCAAAGCTCGGGGGATCTCACTGAAGCTTTCTTT
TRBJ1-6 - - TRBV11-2 CASSFKVNNSPLHF TGTGCCAGCAGCTTTAAGGTTAATAATTCACCCCTCCACTTT
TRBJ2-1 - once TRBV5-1 CASSLVGRSENEQFF TGCGCCAGCAGCTTGGTGGGCAGGTCGGAGAATGAGCAGTTCTTC
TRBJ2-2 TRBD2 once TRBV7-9 CASRPGLAGALLNTGELFF TGTGCCAGCAGACCTGGACTAGCGGGGGCCTTATTGAACACCGGGGAGCTGTTTTTT
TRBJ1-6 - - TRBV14 CASSLPSATLHF TGTGCCAGCAGCCTCCCAAGCGCCACCCTCCACTTT
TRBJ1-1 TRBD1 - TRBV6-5 CASATGGWTEAFF TGTGCCAGCGCTACAGGGGGCTGGACTGAAGCTTTCTTT